A selection of T cell receptor beta chains follows, all from one sample in a study of vaccination effects on CD4 cells after COVID-19. Sequenced by immunoSEQ multiplex PCR; TCRdb stores in-frame clones only, minus some. The table lists about 61,000 clones, roughly 79% of them singletons, with less than 3% in the top ten. No cognate antigen is known for these TCRs. The specimen was CD4+ T cells from PBMCs cultured with HCoV-229E spike peptides, collected before COVID-19 vaccination. These receptors were taken from a human donor who received a COVID-19 vaccine. Each CDR3 is given with its conserved first and last residue. The order of the fields is CDR3 length, V gene, D gene, J gene, clone size, CDR3 DNA, CDR3 protein. A D gene is named only where the DNA matches it firmly. Not every row has a clone size; where given, it reads once, few, many or a size class.

len: 17
v_gene: TRBV2
d_gene: TRBD1
j_gene: TRBJ2-3
abundance: few
CDR3nt: TGTGCCAGCAGTTATCTTCCAGGGGGCGCGGGCACAGATACGCAGTATTTT
CDR3aa: CASSYLPGGAGTDTQYF

len: 15
v_gene: TRBV18
d_gene: NA
j_gene: TRBJ1-1
abundance: NA
CDR3nt: TGTGCCAGCTCACCCGAGGGAAGGAGGAACACTGAAGCTTTCTTT
CDR3aa: CASSPEGRRNTEAFF

len: 16
v_gene: TRBV7-3
d_gene: TRBD2
j_gene: TRBJ2-1
abundance: NA
CDR3nt: TGTGCCAGCAGCTTAGATGGGACTAGCGGGGGGAATGAGCAGTTCTTC
CDR3aa: CASSLDGTSGGNEQFF

len: 14
v_gene: TRBV4-3
d_gene: NA
j_gene: TRBJ1-4
abundance: NA
CDR3nt: TGCGCCAGCAGCCCGACAGCAACTAATGAAAAACTGTTTTTT
CDR3aa: CASSPTATNEKLFF

len: 12
v_gene: TRBV5-1
d_gene: TRBD1
j_gene: TRBJ1-1
abundance: NA
CDR3nt: TGCGCCAGCAGACGTACAGGGGGCGAAGCTTTCTTT
CDR3aa: CASRRTGGEAFF

len: 12
v_gene: TRBV29-1
d_gene: TRBD1
j_gene: TRBJ1-4
abundance: NA
CDR3nt: TGCAGCGTTTCCAGGGGGAATGAAAAACTGTTTTTT
CDR3aa: CSVSRGNEKLFF

len: 14
v_gene: TRBV5-4
d_gene: NA
j_gene: TRBJ2-5
abundance: once
CDR3nt: TGTGCCAGCAGCTTGGCGGGACACCAAGAGACCCAGTACTTC
CDR3aa: CASSLAGHQETQYF

len: 16
v_gene: TRBV4-2
d_gene: NA
j_gene: TRBJ2-5
abundance: NA
CDR3nt: TGTGCCAGCAGCCAAGGTTTCGGGCTCCGTGAAAAGACCCAGTACTTC
CDR3aa: CASSQGFGLREKTQYF

len: 14
v_gene: TRBV5-1
d_gene: NA
j_gene: TRBJ1-1
abundance: NA
CDR3nt: TGCGCCAGCAGCTACCTCGGACAGAACACTGAAGCTTTCTTT
CDR3aa: CASSYLGQNTEAFF

len: 13
v_gene: TRBV2
d_gene: NA
j_gene: TRBJ2-3
abundance: NA
CDR3nt: TGTGCCAGCAGTGGAGGGGCCACAGATACGCAGTATTTT
CDR3aa: CASSGGATDTQYF

len: 13
v_gene: TRBV6-5
d_gene: NA
j_gene: TRBJ1-5
abundance: NA
CDR3nt: TGTGCCAGCAGTTACTCGCACGGTGCGCCCCAGCATTTT
CDR3aa: CASSYSHGAPQHF

len: 11
v_gene: TRBV6-5
d_gene: NA
j_gene: TRBJ2-5
abundance: once
CDR3nt: TGTGCCAGCGGGGGACCCAGGACCCAGTACTTC
CDR3aa: CASGGPRTQYF

len: 18
v_gene: TRBV2
d_gene: NA
j_gene: TRBJ2-3
abundance: NA
CDR3nt: TGTGCCAGCAGTGATCCCTGGGGCAAGGGGGTTTTGAAGGATACGCAGTATTTT
CDR3aa: CASSDPWGKGVLKDTQYF

len: 16
v_gene: TRBV6-1
d_gene: TRBD1
j_gene: TRBJ1-1
abundance: few
CDR3nt: TGTGCCAGCAGTGAGCGTGGGGACAGGACCCAGGCTGAAGCTTTCTTT
CDR3aa: CASSERGDRTQAEAFF

len: 13
v_gene: TRBV2
d_gene: NA
j_gene: TRBJ1-2
abundance: NA
CDR3nt: TGTGCCAGCAGTGAAGCAGGCGAGTATGGCTACACCTTC
CDR3aa: CASSEAGEYGYTF

len: 16
v_gene: TRBV5-6
d_gene: TRBD1
j_gene: TRBJ2-5
abundance: NA
CDR3nt: TGTGCCAGCAGCTTGGAGGGACAGGGGGGGAGGGAGACCCAGTACTTC
CDR3aa: CASSLEGQGGRETQYF

len: 11
v_gene: TRBV20-1
d_gene: TRBD1
j_gene: TRBJ1-2
abundance: NA
CDR3nt: TGCAGTGCTGGACAGGGCTATGGCTACACCTTC
CDR3aa: CSAGQGYGYTF

len: 17
v_gene: TRBV5-1
d_gene: TRBD2
j_gene: TRBJ2-3
abundance: NA
CDR3nt: TGCGCCAGCAGCCTTACCCCCCAGCGGGGGAGCACAGATACGCAGTATTTT
CDR3aa: CASSLTPQRGSTDTQYF

len: 13
v_gene: TRBV29-1
d_gene: NA
j_gene: TRBJ1-1
abundance: NA
CDR3nt: TGCAGCGTTGACAGTTCGTCGATCACTGAAGCTTTCTTT
CDR3aa: CSVDSSSITEAFF

len: 11
v_gene: TRBV19
d_gene: NA
j_gene: TRBJ2-1
abundance: once
CDR3nt: TGTGCCAGTAAGGATTACAATGAGCAGTTCTTC
CDR3aa: CASKDYNEQFF

len: 14
v_gene: TRBV4-3
d_gene: NA
j_gene: TRBJ2-1
abundance: NA
CDR3nt: TGCGCCAGCAGCCAAGGGGACGGGGGGCGCCTCCAGTTCTTC
CDR3aa: CASSQGDGGRLQFF

len: 17
v_gene: TRBV5-1
d_gene: NA
j_gene: TRBJ1-2
abundance: NA
CDR3nt: TGCGCCAGCAGCCCACAGACAGGTTCGGACCCCTCTATGGGCTACACCTTC
CDR3aa: CASSPQTGSDPSMGYTF